The 32 T cell receptor beta chains below all came from one sample that was sequenced in a study of blood T cell repertoires in COVID-19. Method: immunoSEQ multiplex PCR; TCRdb's copy keeps in-frame clones and lacks some. The table lists around 260,000 clones, about 85% of them singletons. The sequencing sample was made of peripheral blood. The source of these receptors is a human donor with COVID-19, enrolled during active disease. The donor label of this sample is uncertain.

This clone was found a few times. The chain couples TRBV12-2 to TRBJ1-1; the table's D call of TRBD1 was not tested on the DNA. TRBV12-2 is a pseudogene. This CDR3 contains 17 residues. DNA for the CDR3: TGTGCAAGTCGCCCTGAGGGAGGTCGGGACAGTCCGCCTGAAGCTTTCTTT. Translating it yields CASRPEGGRDSPPEAFF.

The J gene is TRBJ2-2, the V gene TRBV19; 10 nucleotides line up with TRBD2. Germline-derived CDR1 and CDR2 are LNHDA and SQIVND (reference sequence). The V gene end was trimmed by 7 bases and the J gene end by 7 bases; junction bases not matched to a gene: 6. The CDR3 length is 14 residues. The CDR3 reads CASNPSGRGGELFF. The CDR3 bases are TGTGCCAGTAATCCTAGCGGGAGAGGCGGGGAGCTGTTTTTT.

The genes are TRBV7-2 and TRBJ2-1; TRBD1 might be the D (5 bases). The CDR3 contains 15 residues. Germline loops: CDR1 SGHTA, CDR2 FQGNSA. The V gene lost 0 bases and the J gene lost 2 bases, with 8 bases spanning the gap. In DNA, the CDR3 is TGTGCCAGCAGCTTAGCAAGGGGAACCTACAATGAGCAGTTCTTC. Translation gives CASSLARGTYNEQFF.

The sample holds many counts of this clone. The chain carries TRBV30 and TRBJ1-3; 7 bases align to TRBD1. CDR3 size: 12 residues. The ends lost 4 bases at V and 4 bases at J; junction bases unmatched: 1. Germline V gene sequence: CDR1 GTSNPN, CDR2 SVGIG (reference sequence). The CDR3 spells CAWKGAGNTIYF. The CDR3 DNA reads TGTGCCTGGAAGGGGGCAGGAAACACCATATATTTT.

The chain employs TRBV25-1 and TRBJ1-1; D uncertain. The CDR3 consists of 14 residues. Germline V CDR1 and CDR2: MGHDK, SYGVNS. Trimming shortened V by 8 bases and J by 3 bases, and 16 bases separated the two germline ends. The CDR3 loop reads CASRSNGRDTEAFF. DNA for the CDR3: TGTGCCAGCCGCTCTAATGGGAGGGACACTGAAGCTTTCTTT.

CDR3 amino acids: CASSSFLAGEGVQFF. The CDR3, as DNA: TGTGCCAGCAGCTCGTTTCTAGCGGGAGAGGGGGTGCAGTTCTTC. V gene TRBV7-2 combines with J gene TRBJ2-1; 10 bases fit TRBD2. The CDR3 runs 15 residues. Trimming cost V 4 bases and J 12 bases; bases outside gene matches: 12. Germline V gene lookup returns CDR1 SGHTA and CDR2 FQGNSA.

The chain has TRBV5-1 and TRBJ2-3; the D gene is possibly TRBD2 (6 bases). V was cut by 0 bases and J by 4 bases, with 9 bases left in between. This CDR3 comprises 14 residues. Germline V gives CDR1 SGHRS, CDR2 YFSETQ. The DNA of the CDR3 is TGCGCCAGCAGCTTGGATCCGGGGGCAGATACGCAGTATTTT. The encoded protein is CASSLDPGADTQYF.

J is TRBJ2-7 and V is TRBV7-9; 9 nucleotides line up with TRBD2. The CDR3 is made up of 16 amino acids. CDR1 and CDR2 from the germline V gene are SEHNR and FQNEAQ (reference sequence). With 4 bases clipped from V and 1 base from J, the junction kept 8 bases outside the gene matches. The CDR3 loop reads CASSSSRGLASYEQYF. CDR3 nucleotides: TGTGCCAGCAGCTCGTCTAGGGGACTAGCTTCCTACGAGCAGTACTTC.

The chain uses TRBV5-5 and TRBJ2-3; the match to TRBD1 covers 9 bases. V was clipped by 2 bases and J by 0 bases; unmatched bases: 7. From germline, CDR1 is SGHKS and CDR2 YYEKEE (reference sequence). The CDR3 extends over 17 amino acids. This chain's CDR3 is CASSLTPGTGSTDTQYF. DNA for the CDR3: TGTGCCAGCAGCTTAACCCCCGGGACAGGGAGCACAGATACGCAGTATTTT.

There are many counts of this clone. This chain uses TRBV2 with TRBJ1-2; unclear D gene. The V end lost 8 bases, the J end lost 8 bases, and 15 bases lay between the germline ends. The CDR3 contains 12 residues. Germline CDR1 is SNHLY and CDR2 is FYNNEI. The CDR3 spells CASGSGFDGYTF. For the CDR3, the DNA is TGTGCCAGCGGTAGCGGGTTCGACGGCTACACCTTC. Based on the CDR3 plus reference TRBV2 and TRBJ1-2, the full variable domain is EPEVTQTPSHQVTQMGQEVILRCVPISNHLYFYWYRQILGQKVEFLVSFYNNEISEKSEIFDDQFSVERPDGSNFTLKIRSTKLEDSAMYFCASGSGFDGYTFGSGTRLTVV.

This sequence joins TRBV19 and TRBJ1-4; 8 nucleotides line up with TRBD1. Losses at the gene ends were 10 bases for V and 6 bases for J; bases not matched to a gene: 10. Germline V gene lookup returns CDR1 LNHDA and CDR2 SQIVND (reference sequence). The CDR3 covers 14 residues. The CDR3 spells CATKDRGWDEKLFF. CDR3 coding DNA: TGTGCCACTAAAGACAGGGGATGGGATGAAAAACTGTTTTTT. Variable domain in full (rest from reference TRBV19 and TRBJ1-4): DGGITQSPKYLFRKEGQNVTLSCEQNLNHDAMYWYRQDPGQGLRLIYYSQIVNDFQKGDIAEGYSVSREKKESFPLTVTSAQKNPTAFYLCATKDRGWDEKLFFGSGTQLSVL.

CDR3 nucleotides: TGTGCCAGCAGTCAGAACAGGGTCGGGAACACTGAAGCTTTCTTT. Translation: CASSQNRVGNTEAFF. This sequence joins TRBV6-2 or TRBV6-3 and TRBJ1-1; possibly TRBD1 for D (6 bases). The V end was cut by 5 bases, the J end by 1 base, with 14 bases between. This CDR3 spans 15 amino acids. Germline V gene data show CDR1 as MNHEY and CDR2 as SVGEGT.

The gene calls are TRBV6-6 and TRBJ1-1; D is undetermined. The germline gives CDR1 MNHNY, CDR2 SVGAGI (reference sequence). Trimming shortened V by 7 bases and J by 2 bases, and 11 bases separated the two germline ends. This CDR3 contains 13 residues. The CDR3 DNA is TGTGCCAGCACCTTCCGAGAAAACACTGAAGCTTTCTTT. This translates into CASTFRENTEAFF.

The chain combines TRBV19 with TRBJ1-3; D perhaps matches TRBD1 (6 bases). This CDR3 spans 15 amino acids. CDR1 LNHDA and CDR2 SQIVND come from the germline V gene (reference sequence). The V gene lost 7 bases and the J gene lost 2 bases, with 15 bases spanning the gap. The CDR3 loop is CASTNPAGAGNTIYF. The DNA for the CDR3 is TGTGCCAGTACTAACCCGGCAGGGGCTGGAAACACCATATATTTT.

The chain links TRBV3-1 (or the pseudogene TRBV3-2) to TRBJ1-1; D is unclear. The germline gives CDR1 LGHDT, CDR2 YNNKEL (reference sequence). Trimming removed 4 bases at V and 4 bases at J, with 10 bases between. The CDR3 has 13 amino acids. The CDR3 region has the DNA TGTGCCAGCAGCCCCCAGGCGGGCACTGAAGCTTTCTTT. It translates to CASSPQAGTEAFF.

The rearrangement joins TRBV27 to TRBJ2-1; 14 bases line up with TRBD2. Germline assignment: CDR1 MNHEY and CDR2 SMNVEV (reference sequence). This CDR3 spans 18 amino acids. With V trimmed by 5 bases and J by 0 bases, 6 bases remained unmatched. The CDR3 coding sequence is TGTGCCAGCAGTCCGGGACTAGCGGGAGTCTCCTCCTACAATGAGCAGTTCTTC. Translation: CASSPGLAGVSSYNEQFF.

The V and J genes are TRBV11-3 and TRBJ2-5; 7 nucleotides match TRBD2. The junction had 10 bases not matched to a gene; V was cut back by 5 bases and J by 7 bases. The CDR3 totals 14 residues. Germline loops: CDR1 SGHNT, CDR2 YENEEA. The DNA of the CDR3 is TGTGCCAGCAGCCGGGGGGTCGGCAGCGGGACCCAGTACTTC. The encoded protein is CASSRGVGSGTQYF.

The chain's CDR3 is CASSRSYEQYF. The CDR3 nucleotides read TGTGCCAGCAGCCGCTCCTACGAGCAGTACTTC. This chain joins TRBV6-6 and TRBJ2-7, with no clear D. The CDR3 has 11 amino acids. Trimming shortened V by 6 bases and J by 0 bases, and 3 bases separated the two germline ends. In germline, CDR1 is MNHNY, CDR2 SVGAGI (reference sequence).

This chain links TRBV6-5 with TRBJ1-6, with D hard to call. This CDR3 is 15 amino acids long. V was cut by 6 bases and J by 0 bases, with 9 bases left in between. Germline loops: CDR1 MNHEY, CDR2 SVGAGI. Written as DNA, the CDR3 is TGTGCCAGCAGGAGTAAGAGCTCCTATAATTCACCCCTCCACTTT. Its protein is CASRSKSSYNSPLHF.

This chain joins TRBV28 and TRBJ1-2; maybe TRBD1 (6 bases). Germline-derived CDR1 and CDR2 are MDHEN and SYDVKM. The V and J ends lost 2 bases and 8 bases respectively, with 18 bases between them. CDR3 length equals 15 residues. CDR3 sequence reads: CASSLGPYREGGYTF. The CDR3 nucleotides are TGTGCCAGCAGTTTAGGGCCCTACAGGGAAGGGGGCTACACCTTC.

This chain uses TRBV11-2 with TRBJ1-2, with TRBD1 as a possible D gene (5 bases). CDR1 is SGHAT and CDR2 is FQNNGV in the germline V gene. Trimming took off 0 bases at V and 8 bases at J, with 13 bases between the two ends. CDR3 length equals 14 residues. The CDR3 DNA reads as TGTGCCAGCAGCTTAGATGGGGGGGGAGCAGGCTACACCTTC. Its protein is CASSLDGGGAGYTF.

This chain connects TRBV5-1 to TRBJ1-6; 7 bases are a match to TRBD1. Germline V gives CDR1 SGHRS, CDR2 YFSETQ. This CDR3 contains 15 residues. J lost 9 bases, V lost 0 bases, and 6 bases had no gene match. The CDR3, as DNA: TGCGCCAGCAGCTTGGAGGCAGGGGGAAGTTCACCCCTCCACTTT. Its translation: CASSLEAGGSSPLHF.

This sequence joins TRBV18 and TRBJ2-7; TRBD2 agrees at 8 bases. V lost 3 bases and J lost 7; bases outside the gene matches: 11. Germline CDR1 is KGHSH and CDR2 is LQKENI. The CDR3 totals 15 residues. The CDR3 reads CASSPPPGRGGEQYF. The CDR3 nucleotides read TGTGCCAGCTCACCCCCCCCCGGGAGGGGTGGGGAGCAGTACTTC.

This clone was detected once. The chain joins TRBV6-1 to TRBJ2-3, with a tentative D call TRBD2 (5 bases). The CDR3 extends over 13 amino acids. Trimming pared 3 bases from V and 4 bases from J, leaving 8 bases between. Looked up from germline, CDR1 is MNHNS and CDR2 is SASEGT. The CDR3 bases are TGTGCCAGCAGTGAGCCGGGGTCAGATACGCAGTATTTT. Translation gives CASSEPGSDTQYF.

This chain uses TRBV6-5 with TRBJ1-3; TRBD1 might be the D (5 bases). The germline V and J ends were trimmed by 6 bases and 1 base, with 13 bases remaining between them. The CDR3 is 15 amino acids. Germline lookup yields CDR1 MNHEY and CDR2 SVGAGI. The CDR3 protein is CASSLAGRSGNTIYF. For the CDR3, the DNA is TGTGCCAGCAGCCTAGCAGGGAGGTCTGGAAACACCATATATTTT.

The gene calls are TRBV6-2 or TRBV6-3 and TRBJ1-5; possible D gene TRBD1, 6 bases. The V gene lost 4 bases and the J gene lost 1 base, with 29 bases spanning the gap. This CDR3 spans 21 amino acids. Per germline, CDR1 MNHEY and CDR2 SVGEGT. DNA of the CDR3: TGTGCCAGCAGTTCAATAACGGCAGGGGTCAATCTCGGGTCGAGCAATCAGCCCCAGCATTTT. It codes for CASSSITAGVNLGSSNQPQHF.

The J gene is TRBJ1-1, the V gene TRBV2; D may be TRBD1 (6 bases). Trimming stripped 5 bases from V and 10 bases from J, with 14 bases between. CDR1 and CDR2 from the germline V gene are SNHLY and FYNNEI. The CDR3 runs 12 residues. The CDR3 loop is CASSPAETGAFF. CDR3 coding DNA: TGTGCCAGCAGTCCCGCTGAGACAGGAGCTTTCTTT.

This clone was detected only a few times. The DNA of the CDR3 is TGTGCCAGCAGTTTTGCAGCTAACTATGGCTACACCTTC. Encoded protein: CASSFAANYGYTF. The chain combines TRBV27 with TRBJ1-2; D ambiguous. V dropped 3 bases and J dropped 0 bases, with 5 bases sitting between them. CDR3 length equals 13 residues. CDR1 and CDR2 from the germline V gene are MNHEY and SMNVEV (reference sequence).

The chain joins TRBV5-4 to TRBJ1-2; 10 positions agree with TRBD1. V was clipped by 3 bases and J by 7 bases; unmatched bases: 9. This CDR3 spans 15 amino acids. Germline CDR1 is SGHNT and CDR2 is YYREEE (reference sequence). Written as DNA, the CDR3 is TGTGCCAGCAGCTCGTGGACAGGGGGTGTATCTGGCTACACCTTC. Amino acids: CASSSWTGGVSGYTF.

This clone was recorded once. This rearrangement joins TRBV11-2 to TRBJ1-4; TRBD1 is a possible D gene (5 bases). Germline V CDR1 and CDR2: SGHAT, FQNNGV. CDR3 length: 14 amino acids. With 0 bases removed from V and 8 bases from J, the gap between germline ends came to 10 bases. In DNA, the CDR3 is TGTGCCAGCAGCTTAGAAAGGACACAAGAAAAACTGTTTTTT. Protein product: CASSLERTQEKLFF.

This clone is a singleton in its sample. The chain combines TRBV29-1 with TRBJ2-1; 9 bases agree with TRBD2. This CDR3 region has 13 residues. Germline V gives CDR1 SQVTM, CDR2 ANQGSEA. After removal of 2 bases from V and 12 bases from J, the junction contained 8 bases not matched to a gene. CDR3 amino acids: CSVEIAGAPRQFF. The CDR3 DNA sequence: TGCAGCGTTGAAATAGCGGGAGCCCCAAGGCAGTTCTTC.

The rearrangement joins TRBV3-1 (or the pseudogene TRBV3-2) to TRBJ1-4; D is perhaps TRBD1 (5 bases). The CDR3 consists of 15 residues. Trimming took off 1 base at V and 7 bases at J, with 13 bases between the two ends. Looked up from germline, CDR1 is LGHDT and CDR2 is YNNKEL (reference sequence). CDR3 residues: CASSQVNLGGEKLFF. The CDR3 coding sequence is TGTGCCAGCAGCCAAGTAAATTTGGGGGGTGAAAAACTGTTTTTT.